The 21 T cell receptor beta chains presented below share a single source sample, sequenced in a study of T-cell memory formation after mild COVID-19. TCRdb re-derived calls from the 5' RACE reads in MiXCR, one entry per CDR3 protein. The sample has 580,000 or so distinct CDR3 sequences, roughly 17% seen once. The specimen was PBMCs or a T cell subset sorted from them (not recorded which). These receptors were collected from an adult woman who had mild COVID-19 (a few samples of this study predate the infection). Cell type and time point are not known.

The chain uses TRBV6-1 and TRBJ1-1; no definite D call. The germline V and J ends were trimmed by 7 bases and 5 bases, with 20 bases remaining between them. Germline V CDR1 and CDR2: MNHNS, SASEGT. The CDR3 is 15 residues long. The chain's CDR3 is CASTLSDSHGTEAFF. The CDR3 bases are TGTGCCAGCACCCTATCGGATTCTCATGGGACTGAAGCTTTCTTT.

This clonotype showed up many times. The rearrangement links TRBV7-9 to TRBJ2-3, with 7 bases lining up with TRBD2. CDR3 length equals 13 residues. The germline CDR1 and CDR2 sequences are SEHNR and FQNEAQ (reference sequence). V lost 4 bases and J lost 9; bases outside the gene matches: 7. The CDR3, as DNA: TGTGCCAGCAGCTCCGGAGCGGGGCGAACGCAGTATTTT. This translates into CASSSGAGRTQYF. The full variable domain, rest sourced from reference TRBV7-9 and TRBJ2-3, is DTGVSQNPRHKITKRGQNVTFRCDPISEHNRLYWYRQTLGQGPEFLTYFQNEAQLEKSRLLSDRFSAERPKGSFSTLEIQRTEQGDSAMYLCASSSGAGRTQYFGPGTRLTVL.

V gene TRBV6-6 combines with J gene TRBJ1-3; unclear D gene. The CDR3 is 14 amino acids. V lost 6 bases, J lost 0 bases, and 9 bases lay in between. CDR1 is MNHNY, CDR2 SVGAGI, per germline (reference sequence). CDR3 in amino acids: CASSGTASGNTIYF. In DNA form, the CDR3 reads TGTGCCAGCAGCGGCACAGCCTCTGGAAACACCATATATTTT.

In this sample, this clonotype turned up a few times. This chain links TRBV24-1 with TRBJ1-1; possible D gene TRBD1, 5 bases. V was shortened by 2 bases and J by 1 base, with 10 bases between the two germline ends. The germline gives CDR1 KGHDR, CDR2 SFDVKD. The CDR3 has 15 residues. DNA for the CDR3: TGTGCCACCAGTGATTCCAGGGCAGGGAACACTGAAGCTTTCTTT. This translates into CATSDSRAGNTEAFF.

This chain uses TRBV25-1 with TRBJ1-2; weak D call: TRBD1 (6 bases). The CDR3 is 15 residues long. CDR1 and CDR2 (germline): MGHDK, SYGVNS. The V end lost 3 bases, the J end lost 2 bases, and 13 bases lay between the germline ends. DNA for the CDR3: TGTGCCAGCAGTGACTCCTGGGGGGCAAACTATGGCTACACCTTC. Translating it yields CASSDSWGANYGYTF.

The CDR3 is CASSPDIAQPQHF. DNA for the CDR3: TGTGCCAGCTCACCTGACATAGCCCAGCCCCAGCATTTT. J is TRBJ1-5 and V is TRBV18, with D unclear. Trimming took off 3 bases at V and 7 bases at J, with 10 bases between the two ends. CDR3 length: 13 residues. CDR1 and CDR2 from the germline V gene are KGHSH and LQKENI.

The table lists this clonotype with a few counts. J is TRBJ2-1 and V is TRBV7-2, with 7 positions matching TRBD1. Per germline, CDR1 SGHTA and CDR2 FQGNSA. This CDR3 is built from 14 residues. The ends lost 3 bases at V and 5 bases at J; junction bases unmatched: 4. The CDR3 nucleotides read TGTGCCAGCAGCTTTGGGACAGCCCACAATGAGCAGTTCTTC. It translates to CASSFGTAHNEQFF.

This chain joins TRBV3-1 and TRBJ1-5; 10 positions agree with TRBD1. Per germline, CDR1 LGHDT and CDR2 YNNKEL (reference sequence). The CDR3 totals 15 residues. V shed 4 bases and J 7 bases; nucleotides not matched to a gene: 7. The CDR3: CASSRGTGAGQPQHF. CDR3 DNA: TGTGCCAGCAGCCGAGGGACAGGGGCAGGGCAGCCCCAGCATTTT.

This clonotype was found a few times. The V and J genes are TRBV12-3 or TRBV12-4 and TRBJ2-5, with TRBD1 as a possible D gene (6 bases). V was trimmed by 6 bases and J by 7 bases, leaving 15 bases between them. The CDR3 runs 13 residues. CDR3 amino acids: CASRPDSPVTQYF. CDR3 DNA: TGTGCCAGCAGACCGGACAGTCCGGTGACCCAGTACTTC.

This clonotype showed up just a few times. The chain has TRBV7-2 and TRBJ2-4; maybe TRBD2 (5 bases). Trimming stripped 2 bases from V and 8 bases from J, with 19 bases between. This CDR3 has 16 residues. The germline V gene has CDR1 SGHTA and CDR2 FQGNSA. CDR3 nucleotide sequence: TGTGCCAGCAGCTTACGGTTTCGGGGAAGTGGGGACATTCAGTACTTC. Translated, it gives CASSLRFRGSGDIQYF.

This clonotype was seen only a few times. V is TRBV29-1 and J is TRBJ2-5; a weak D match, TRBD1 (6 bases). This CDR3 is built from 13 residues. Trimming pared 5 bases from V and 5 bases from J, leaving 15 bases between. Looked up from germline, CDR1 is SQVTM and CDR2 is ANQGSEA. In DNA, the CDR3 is TGCAGCGTTTGCCGGACAGCTCGGGAGACCCAGTACTTC. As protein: CSVCRTARETQYF.

The CDR3 is CASSGRASGRDTQYF. In nucleotides, the CDR3 is TGTGCCAGCAGCGGACGGGCTAGCGGGAGAGATACGCAGTATTTT. V and J are TRBV7-3 and TRBJ2-3; 10 nucleotides align to TRBD2. V was clipped by 5 bases and J by 5 bases; unmatched bases: 7. CDR1 and CDR2 from the germline V gene are SGHTA and FQGTGA. This CDR3 has 15 residues.

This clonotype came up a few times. The CDR3 protein is CSVPAAKNIQYF. For the CDR3, the DNA is TGCAGCGTTCCCGCAGCCAAAAACATTCAGTACTTC. This rearrangement joins TRBV29-1 to TRBJ2-4, with D hard to call. This CDR3 has 12 amino acids. V lost 5 bases and J 0 bases, leaving 5 bases between the germline ends. Germline lookup yields CDR1 SQVTM and CDR2 ANQGSEA.

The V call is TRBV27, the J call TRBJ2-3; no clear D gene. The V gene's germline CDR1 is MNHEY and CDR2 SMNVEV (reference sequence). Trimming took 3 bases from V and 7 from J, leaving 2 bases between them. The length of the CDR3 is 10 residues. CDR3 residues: CASSLYTQYF. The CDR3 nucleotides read TGTGCCAGCAGTTTGTATACGCAGTATTTT.

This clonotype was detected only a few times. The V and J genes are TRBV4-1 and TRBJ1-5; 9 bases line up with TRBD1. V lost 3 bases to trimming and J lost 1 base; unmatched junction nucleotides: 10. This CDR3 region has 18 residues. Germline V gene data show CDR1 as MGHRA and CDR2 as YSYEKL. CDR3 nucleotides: TGCGCCAGCAGCCACCCGTCCGGGACAGGGCAGAGCAATCAGCCCCAGCATTTT. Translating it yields CASSHPSGTGQSNQPQHF.

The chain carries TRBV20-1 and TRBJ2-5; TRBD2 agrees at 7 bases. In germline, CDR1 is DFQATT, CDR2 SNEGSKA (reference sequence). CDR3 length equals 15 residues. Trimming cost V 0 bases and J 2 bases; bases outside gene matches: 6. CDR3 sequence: CSARDLERGQETQYF. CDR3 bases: TGCAGTGCTAGAGATCTGGAGCGGGGACAAGAGACCCAGTACTTC.

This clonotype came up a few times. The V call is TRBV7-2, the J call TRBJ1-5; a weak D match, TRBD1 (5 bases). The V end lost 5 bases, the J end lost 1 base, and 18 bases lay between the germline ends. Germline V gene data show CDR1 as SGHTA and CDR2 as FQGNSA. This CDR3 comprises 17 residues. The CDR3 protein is CASSPRQGLESNQPQHF. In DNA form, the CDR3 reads TGTGCCAGCAGCCCGAGGCAGGGTCTAGAGAGCAATCAGCCCCAGCATTTT.

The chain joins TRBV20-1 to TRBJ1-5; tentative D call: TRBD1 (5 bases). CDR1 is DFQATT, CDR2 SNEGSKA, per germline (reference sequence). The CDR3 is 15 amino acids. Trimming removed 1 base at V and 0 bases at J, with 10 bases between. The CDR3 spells CSARGRVNSNQPQHF. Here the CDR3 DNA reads TGCAGTGCTAGAGGCAGGGTGAATAGCAATCAGCCCCAGCATTTT.

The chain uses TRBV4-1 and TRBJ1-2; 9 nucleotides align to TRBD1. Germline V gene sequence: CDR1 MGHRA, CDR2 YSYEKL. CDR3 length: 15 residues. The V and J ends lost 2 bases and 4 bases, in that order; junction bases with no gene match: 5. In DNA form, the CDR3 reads TGCGCCAGCAGCCAACTTCGACAGGGGGGCTATGGCTACACCTTC. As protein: CASSQLRQGGYGYTF.

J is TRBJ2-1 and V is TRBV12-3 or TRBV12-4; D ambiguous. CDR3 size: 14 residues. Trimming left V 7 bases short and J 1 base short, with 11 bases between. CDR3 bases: TGTGCCAGCAAACACGGCGGATCCTACAATGAGCAGTTCTTC. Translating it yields CASKHGGSYNEQFF.

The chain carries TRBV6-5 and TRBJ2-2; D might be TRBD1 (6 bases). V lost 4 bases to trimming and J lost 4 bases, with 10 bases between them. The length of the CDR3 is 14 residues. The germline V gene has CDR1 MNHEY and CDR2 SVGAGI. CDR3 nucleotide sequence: TGTGCCAGCAGTTCAACAGGGTTCACCGGGGAGCTGTTTTTT. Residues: CASSSTGFTGELFF.